This entry lists 5 T cell receptor beta chains sequenced from one sample in a study of blood T cell repertoires in COVID-19. TCRdb's table, derived via immunoSEQ multiplex PCR, lists solely in-frame clones and lacks some. The table shows about 75,000 clones, with about 88% occurring only once. The sequencing input was peripheral blood. All receptors come from an elderly man with COVID-19, enrolled during active disease.

This rearrangement joins TRBV7-6 to TRBJ1-2, with D perhaps matching TRBD1 (5 bases). Trimming took off 10 bases at V and 7 bases at J, with 16 bases between the two ends. CDR1 is SGHVS and CDR2 is FNYEAQ in the germline V gene. The CDR3 has 12 amino acids. The CDR3 DNA follows: TGTGCCACCACGGACGGCGGGGGTGGCTACACCTTC. The encoded protein is CATTDGGGGYTF. The entire variable domain, with the rest obtained from reference TRBV7-6 and TRBJ1-2, is as follows: GAGVSQSPRYKVTKRGQDVALRCDPISGHVSLYWYRQALGQGPEFLTYFNYEAQQDKSGLPNDRFSAERPEGSISTLTIQRTEQRDSAMYRCATTDGGGGYTFGSGTRLTVV.

This rearrangement joins TRBV7-9 to TRBJ2-2; a weak D match, TRBD1 (6 bases). The germline V gene has CDR1 SEHNR and CDR2 FQNEAQ (reference sequence). Trimming removed 8 bases at V and 1 base at J, with 20 bases between. The CDR3 runs to 17 residues. CDR3 sequence (DNA): TGTGCCAGCGCCGGTACGGGACACTCGCTGAACACCGGGGAGCTGTTTTTT. Amino acid sequence: CASAGTGHSLNTGELFF.

This clone was seen just once. The chain carries TRBV7-2 and TRBJ2-1; 9 positions match TRBD1. The CDR3 is made up of 17 amino acids. The V segment lost 1 base and the J segment 6 bases; nucleotides outside the gene matches: 10. Germline assignment: CDR1 SGHTA and CDR2 FQGNSA. The CDR3 loop is CASSLVPGQGWANEQFF. For the CDR3, the DNA is TGTGCCAGCAGCTTAGTCCCCGGACAGGGGTGGGCCAATGAGCAGTTCTTC.

The CDR3 reads CASSLGHANTGELFF. CDR3 DNA sequence: TGCGCCAGCAGCTTAGGACACGCGAACACCGGGGAGCTGTTTTTT. The chain recombines TRBV5-1 with TRBJ2-2; possibly TRBD1 for D (5 bases). Germline V CDR1 and CDR2: SGHRS, YFSETQ. V was shortened by 2 bases and J by 0 bases, with 8 bases between the two germline ends. The CDR3 runs 15 residues.

J is TRBJ1-6 and V is TRBV27; D is undetermined. Trimming shortened V by 3 bases and J by 10 bases, and 16 bases separated the two germline ends. Germline V gives CDR1 MNHEY, CDR2 SMNVEV (reference sequence). CDR3 length equals 15 residues. The CDR3 sequence: CASSFFVRVDSPLHF. The CDR3 DNA sequence: TGTGCCAGCAGTTTTTTTGTCCGGGTCGACTCACCCCTCCACTTT.